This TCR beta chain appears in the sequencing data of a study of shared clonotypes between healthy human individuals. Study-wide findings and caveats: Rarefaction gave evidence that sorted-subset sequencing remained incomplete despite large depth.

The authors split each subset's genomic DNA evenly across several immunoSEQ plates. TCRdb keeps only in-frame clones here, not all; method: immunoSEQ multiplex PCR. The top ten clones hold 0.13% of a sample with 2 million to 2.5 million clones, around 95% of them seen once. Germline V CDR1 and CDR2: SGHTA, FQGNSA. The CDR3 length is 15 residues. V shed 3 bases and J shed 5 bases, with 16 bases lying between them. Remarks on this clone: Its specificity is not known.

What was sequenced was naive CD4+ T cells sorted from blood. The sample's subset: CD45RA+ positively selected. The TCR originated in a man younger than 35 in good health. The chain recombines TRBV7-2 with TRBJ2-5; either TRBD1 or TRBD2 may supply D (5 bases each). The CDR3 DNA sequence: TGTGCCAGCAGCTTCTGGGACGGTCTCGGGGAGACCCAGTACTTC. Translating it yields CASSFWDGLGETQYF.